The 13 T cell receptor beta chains below all came from one sample that was sequenced in a study of control samples from healthy donors and cancer patients. Here immunoSEQ multiplex PCR was the method, and the copy in TCRdb shows in-frame clones only, minus some. The top ten clones hold less than 6% of a sample with just over 80,000 clones, over 85% of them seen once. Specimen: blood. The receptors shown here come from a man between 45 and 60 years old in good health.

This chain connects TRBV28 to TRBJ2-1; 7 nucleotides match TRBD2. Looked up from germline, CDR1 is MDHEN and CDR2 is SYDVKM. The trim removed 9 bases at V and 7 bases at J, leaving 9 bases unmatched. This CDR3 has 13 amino acids. CDR3 nucleotides: TGTGCCAGTATGCCCCCGGGGGGTAATGAGCAGTTCTTC. It yields the protein CASMPPGGNEQFF.

This clone showed up just once. The chain has TRBV6-5 and TRBJ2-1; 11 bases map to TRBD2. The CDR3 is 15 amino acids. The germline V gene encodes CDR1 MNHEY and CDR2 SVGAGI. Trimming cost V 7 bases and J 5 bases; bases outside gene matches: 7. DNA of the CDR3: TGTGCCAGCATTTTACTAGCGGGGGCCAACAATGAGCAGTTCTTC. It encodes CASILLAGANNEQFF.

A remark on this clone: Other DNA variants within this sample encode the same CDR3. The DNA of the CDR3 is TGTGCCAGCTCACCAGAGGGGCTCAATGAAAAACTGTTTTTT. This translates into CASSPEGLNEKLFF. The chain recombines TRBV18 with TRBJ1-4, with D perhaps TRBD1 (5 bases). Germline V gene data show CDR1 as KGHSH and CDR2 as LQKENI. The CDR3 sequence is 14 residues long. V was cut by 2 bases and J by 5 bases, with 9 bases left in between.

This sequence joins TRBV18 and TRBJ1-4; 9 bases map to TRBD1. There are 14 residues in the CDR3. The junction had 3 bases not matched to a gene; V was cut back by 3 bases and J by 7 bases. Germline V gene lookup returns CDR1 KGHSH and CDR2 LQKENI. In nucleotides, the CDR3 is TGTGCCAGCTCACCCACAGGGGGCGGTGAAAAACTGTTTTTT. This gives the protein CASSPTGGGEKLFF.

This chain links TRBV18 with TRBJ1-2, with D possibly matching TRBD1 (5 bases). The V gene's germline CDR1 is KGHSH and CDR2 LQKENI. This CDR3 region has 13 residues. V was shortened by 4 bases and J by 5 bases, with 11 bases between the two germline ends. The CDR3 protein is CASSLGTDYGYTF. DNA for the CDR3: TGTGCCAGCTCACTCGGGACTGATTATGGCTACACCTTC. Complete variable domain (other parts from reference TRBV18 and TRBJ1-2): NAGVMQNPRHLVRRRGQEARLRCSPMKGHSHVYWYRQLPEEGLKFMVYLQKENIIDESGMPKERFSAEFPKEGPSILRIQQVVRGDSAAYFCASSLGTDYGYTFGSGTRLTVV.

The V gene is TRBV18, the J gene TRBJ1-1; 8 bases are a match to TRBD1. CDR3 length equals 16 residues. The germline V gene encodes CDR1 KGHSH and CDR2 LQKENI. The V segment lost 8 bases and the J segment 0 bases; nucleotides outside the gene matches: 11. The CDR3 DNA follows: TGTGCCAGCGATAGACAGGGGCCTGCCTTGAACACTGAAGCTTTCTTT. It translates to CASDRQGPALNTEAFF.

The chain is built from TRBV6-5 and TRBJ2-2; D may be TRBD2 (5 bases). The CDR3 extends over 13 amino acids. In germline, CDR1 is MNHEY, CDR2 SVGAGI. CDR3 sequence reads: CVTHEGNTGELFF. As DNA, the CDR3 is TGTGTCACACACGAGGGGAACACCGGGGAGCTGTTTTTT.

The chain carries TRBV7-2 and TRBJ2-1; 7 positions agree with TRBD1. The trim removed 5 bases at V and 0 bases at J, leaving 4 bases unmatched. The length of the CDR3 is 15 residues. The germline V gene encodes CDR1 SGHTA and CDR2 FQGNSA. CDR3 residues: CASSADRASYNEQFF. The DNA of the CDR3 is TGTGCCAGCAGCGCTGACAGGGCCTCCTACAATGAGCAGTTCTTC.

The chain recombines TRBV27 with TRBJ2-3; 10 nucleotides match TRBD2. This CDR3 has 15 amino acids. The germline gives CDR1 MNHEY, CDR2 SMNVEV (reference sequence). Trimming removed 5 bases from V and 6 bases from J; junction bases left unmatched: 8. CDR3 sequence (DNA): TGTGCCAGCAGTGTTCAGCGGGGGGGCCGTGATACGCAGTATTTT. This translates into CASSVQRGGRDTQYF.

This clone was seen a handful of times. The chain is built from TRBV25-1 and TRBJ1-1, with TRBD1 as a possible D gene (6 bases). Germline V gene data show CDR1 as MGHDK and CDR2 as SYGVNS. The V gene lost 4 bases and the J gene lost 3 bases, with 12 bases spanning the gap. The CDR3 is made up of 14 amino acids. CDR3 in DNA: TGTGCCAGCAGTGGAGGGGGGCGGTACACTGAAGCTTTCTTT. It translates to CASSGGGRYTEAFF.

This clone occurred many times. The gene calls are TRBV10-2 and TRBJ2-7, with 8 positions matching TRBD1. The V segment lost 4 bases and the J segment 5 bases; nucleotides outside the gene matches: 13. The CDR3 loop spans 16 amino acids. Looked up from germline, CDR1 is WSHSY and CDR2 is SAAADI. CDR3 residues: CASSGTGGRVVDEQYF. The CDR3 bases are TGCGCCAGCAGTGGAACAGGGGGTAGGGTGGTCGACGAGCAGTACTTC.

V and J are TRBV12-3 or TRBV12-4 and TRBJ2-3; 7 bases agree with TRBD2. The length of the CDR3 is 13 residues. V was clipped by 6 bases and J by 2 bases; unmatched bases: 2. The CDR3 DNA follows: TGTGCCAGCAGACTAGCGAACACAGATACGCAGTATTTT. It specifies CASRLANTDTQYF.

This rearrangement joins TRBV6-1 to TRBJ1-2, with D uncertain. Trimming removed 3 bases from V and 8 bases from J, with 16 bases in between. CDR3 length: 14 residues. The germline V gene has CDR1 MNHNS and CDR2 SASEGT. The CDR3 DNA reads as TGTGCCAGCAGTGATTGGCAGTTGGTGTGGGGCTACACCTTC. Its translation is CASSDWQLVWGYTF.